These 22 T cell receptor beta chains originate from one sample sequenced in a study of PD-L1 blockade in urothelial cancer. Assay: immunoSEQ multiplex PCR; the TCRdb copy retains only in-frame clones and omits some. The sample contains tens of thousands of clones, approximately 81% of which appear only once. Time point given: pretreatment peripheral blood. The sample was PBMCs, taken around atezolizumab (anti-PD-L1) treatment. These receptors came from a man in his fifties or sixties with urothelial cancer.

The V call is TRBV14, the J call TRBJ2-2, with D tentatively TRBD2 (6 bases). The CDR3 is 15 amino acids. Germline assignment: CDR1 SGHDN and CDR2 FVKESK. V dropped 3 bases and J dropped 7 bases, with 15 bases sitting between them. CDR3 sequence: CASSHRRVEFGELFF. The CDR3 nucleotides are TGTGCCAGCAGCCATCGGAGGGTGGAATTCGGGGAGCTGTTTTTT.

V usage is TRBV9 and J usage is TRBJ2-3, with 9 nucleotides matching TRBD2. CDR3 size: 15 residues. V lost 4 bases and J lost 3; bases outside the gene matches: 6. Germline CDR1 is SGDLS and CDR2 is YYNGEE. CDR3 protein: CASSPGLAATDTQYF. The CDR3 DNA reads TGTGCCAGCAGCCCGGGACTAGCAGCGACAGATACGCAGTATTTT.

This rearrangement joins TRBV6-1 to TRBJ1-1; TRBD1 matches 7 bases. This CDR3 spans 16 amino acids. Germline CDR1 reads MNHNS; CDR2 reads SASEGT. Trimming took 3 bases from V and 4 from J; bases not matched to a gene: 11. The CDR3 sequence is CASSDWTGVGVTEAFF. The CDR3 nucleotides read TGTGCCAGCAGTGATTGGACAGGCGTGGGGGTCACTGAAGCTTTCTTT.

A single count supports this clone. The chain's CDR3 is CASSPQPGQGGNEQFF. DNA for the CDR3: TGTGCCAGCTCACCACAACCGGGACAGGGGGGTAATGAGCAGTTCTTC. The chain has TRBV18 and TRBJ2-1; 11 nucleotides align to TRBD1. Unmatched junction bases numbered 6, after V lost 1 base and J lost 7 bases. The length of the CDR3 is 16 residues. CDR1 KGHSH and CDR2 LQKENI come from the germline V gene.

The rearrangement joins TRBV5-1 to TRBJ2-1; 8 bases fit TRBD2. The CDR3 spans 13 residues. Germline V gene sequence: CDR1 SGHRS, CDR2 YFSETQ. After removal of 4 bases from V and 13 bases from J, the junction contained 10 bases not matched to a gene. In DNA, the CDR3 is TGCGCCAGCAGCCTAAACCATGGACTAGCCCAGTTCTTC. Protein: CASSLNHGLAQFF.

The J gene is TRBJ2-7, the V gene TRBV7-9, with TRBD1 matching 8 bases. The V and J ends lost 5 bases and 2 bases, in that order; junction bases with no gene match: 8. Germline-derived CDR1 and CDR2 are SEHNR and FQNEAQ (reference sequence). This CDR3 has 15 amino acids. This CDR3 reads CASSPTQGETYEQYF. The CDR3 DNA follows: TGTGCCAGCAGCCCAACACAGGGGGAAACCTACGAGCAGTACTTC.

The chain employs TRBV28 and TRBJ2-7, with 11 bases matching TRBD1. CDR1 is MDHEN, CDR2 SYDVKM, per germline. CDR3 size: 15 residues. J gave up 3 bases and V 4 bases, and 5 bases lay outside the gene matches. For the CDR3, the DNA is TGTGCCAGCAGTTCAACCGGGACAGGGGGCTACGAGCAGTACTTC. This translates into CASSSTGTGGYEQYF.

The V call is TRBV5-4, the J call TRBJ2-2, with 14 bases lining up with TRBD2. This CDR3 spans 18 amino acids. Trimming cost V 2 bases and J 5 bases; bases outside gene matches: 8. Germline CDR1 reads SGHNT; CDR2 reads YYREEE (reference sequence). The CDR3 loop reads CASSFPPGLAGVTGELFF. As DNA, the CDR3 is TGTGCCAGCAGCTTCCCTCCGGGACTAGCGGGGGTAACCGGGGAGCTGTTTTTT.

V gene TRBV30 combines with J gene TRBJ1-1; no clear D. Trimming pared 1 base from V and 0 bases from J, leaving 9 bases between. Germline CDR1 is GTSNPN and CDR2 is SVGIG (reference sequence). The CDR3 has 14 residues. CDR3 sequence (DNA): TGTGCCTGGAGTGATGAGGCACTGAACACTGAAGCTTTCTTT. Translation gives CAWSDEALNTEAFF.

For this clone: The CDR3 does not end in the conserved phenylalanine or tryptophan, so this is likely a read error. The DNA is omitted, as the CDR3 cannot be located on it reliably, and the CDR3 follows TCRdb's listing. V and J are TRBV6-1 and TRBJ1-2; the table names TRBD1, a call not compared with the DNA. CDR1 is MNHNS, CDR2 SASEGT, per germline. From its first to its last residue, the CDR3 has 13 amino acids. The CDR3 loop reads CASSEWGQGATSL.

This chain joins TRBV4-1 and TRBJ2-6, with D possibly being TRBD2 (6 bases). The CDR3 is made up of 18 amino acids. The V and J ends lost 4 bases and 4 bases respectively, with 20 bases between them. Germline values: CDR1 MGHRA, CDR2 YSYEKL. For the CDR3, the DNA is TGCGCCAGCAGCCTGGCGACGGGAGCAGGGAACGGGGCCAACGTCCTGACTTTC. This encodes CASSLATGAGNGANVLTF.

The rearrangement uses TRBV9 and TRBJ2-5, with 7 bases aligning to TRBD1. Trimming took 0 bases from V and 5 from J; bases not matched to a gene: 7. The CDR3 is 15 amino acids. Per germline, CDR1 SGDLS and CDR2 YYNGEE. The CDR3 sequence: CASSVDEGGSETQYF. The DNA for the CDR3 is TGTGCCAGCAGCGTAGATGAAGGGGGCTCGGAGACCCAGTACTTC.

The V call is TRBV4-2, the J call TRBJ1-4; possible D gene TRBD1, 5 bases. CDR3 length equals 16 residues. Germline values: CDR1 LGHNA, CDR2 YNFKEQ. The V gene lost 4 bases and the J gene lost 5 bases, with 17 bases spanning the gap. CDR3 loop: CASSPLGQGRNEKLFF. The DNA of the CDR3 is TGTGCCAGCAGCCCCCTGGGGCAGGGCAGGAATGAAAAACTGTTTTTT.

The chain joins TRBV7-8 to TRBJ2-3; D is unresolved. With 2 bases removed from V and 0 bases from J, the gap between germline ends came to 9 bases. CDR3 size: 15 residues. Germline CDR1 is SGHVS and CDR2 is FQNEAQ. This CDR3 is CASSLLVSSTDTQYF. CDR3 nucleotide sequence: TGTGCCAGCAGCTTACTAGTCTCGAGCACAGATACGCAGTATTTT.

The V gene is TRBV7-9, the J gene TRBJ2-7, with TRBD2 as a possible D gene (7 bases). This CDR3 comprises 15 residues. Germline CDR1 and CDR2: SEHNR and FQNEAQ (reference sequence). V was trimmed by 5 bases and J by 2 bases, leaving 16 bases between them. The DNA of the CDR3 is TGTGCCAGCAGCAGGGGGGGGACCCAAGCCTACGAGCAGTACTTC. The encoded protein is CASSRGGTQAYEQYF. The variable domain in full, with the rest retrieved from reference TRBV7-9 and TRBJ2-7, is DTGVSQNPRHKITKRGQNVTFRCDPISEHNRLYWYRQTLGQGPEFLTYFQNEAQLEKSRLLSDRFSAERPKGSFSTLEIQRTEQGDSAMYLCASSRGGTQAYEQYFGPGTRLTVT.

V gene TRBV10-3 combines with J gene TRBJ1-6, with a possible D match to TRBD1 (6 bases). V lost 0 bases and J lost 2, with 8 bases in between. The germline V gene encodes CDR1 ENHRY and CDR2 SYGVKD. There are 16 residues in the CDR3. The CDR3 protein is CAISESGGAYNSPLHF. CDR3 in DNA: TGTGCCATCAGTGAGTCTGGGGGCGCCTATAATTCACCCCTCCACTTT.

The chain joins TRBV7-9 to TRBJ1-1; a possible D gene is TRBD1 (5 bases). Trimming took off 4 bases at V and 5 bases at J, with 11 bases between the two ends. Germline loops: CDR1 SEHNR, CDR2 FQNEAQ (reference sequence). CDR3 length: 13 residues. CDR3 region: CASSYRPGTEAFF. For the CDR3, the DNA is TGTGCCAGCAGCTACCGGCCAGGGACTGAAGCTTTCTTT.

This rearrangement joins TRBV4-1 to TRBJ2-7, with unresolved D. Germline CDR1 and CDR2: MGHRA and YSYEKL. V lost 4 bases to trimming and J lost 2 bases, with 12 bases between them. The CDR3 sequence is 14 residues long. CDR3 in DNA: TGCGCCAGCAGCCCCCAAGAAAGAGCCTACGAGCAGTACTTC. This codes for CASSPQERAYEQYF.

The chain has TRBV7-9 and TRBJ1-3; D gene unclear. CDR1 is SEHNR and CDR2 is FQNEAQ in the germline V gene (reference sequence). The CDR3 totals 19 residues. With 3 bases removed from V and 0 bases from J, the gap between germline ends came to 21 bases. CDR3 bases: TGTGCCAGCAGCTTCGGTAATACAGTGACGCTTAACTCTGGAAACACCATATATTTT. Its translation is CASSFGNTVTLNSGNTIYF.

The genes are TRBV25-1 and TRBJ1-2; D unresolved. Germline V CDR1 and CDR2: MGHDK, SYGVNS. This CDR3 spans 15 amino acids. V lost 5 bases to trimming and J lost 0 bases, with 13 bases between them. The CDR3 nucleotides read TGTGCCAGCAGTAACCAGGATTCACCTAACTATGGCTACACCTTC. Translating it yields CASSNQDSPNYGYTF.

The chain combines TRBV2 with TRBJ2-1, with D perhaps TRBD2 (6 bases). Germline loops: CDR1 SNHLY, CDR2 FYNNEI. Trimming left V 7 bases short and J 15 bases short, with 13 bases between. There are 10 residues in the CDR3. The CDR3 nucleotides read TGTGCCAGCACACGGGACTCGCCGTTCTTC. It encodes CASTRDSPFF.

J is TRBJ1-3 and V is TRBV16; D is undetermined. V was pared by 0 bases and J by 0 bases, with 9 bases between. The CDR3 sequence is 16 residues long. CDR1 is KGHSY, CDR2 FQNENV, per germline. In nucleotides, the CDR3 is TGTGCCAGCAGCCAATCGATGCAGATCTCTGGAAACACCATATATTTT. It specifies CASSQSMQISGNTIYF. The entire variable domain, with the rest obtained from reference TRBV16 and TRBJ1-3, is as follows: GEEVAQTPKHLVRGEGQKAKLYCAPIKGHSYVFWYQQVLKNEFKFLISFQNENVFDETGMPKERFSAKCLPNSPCSLEIQATKLEDSAVYFCASSQSMQISGNTIYFGEGSWLTVV.